Listed below are T cell receptor beta chains from one sample, sequenced in a study of CD8+ T cells in alopecia areata. Clones were sequenced by immunoSEQ multiplex PCR, and TCRdb holds only the in-frame ones, with some missing. Among roughly 65,000 clones, about 44% were seen once, and the ten largest hold about a sixth. Source: CD8+ T cells sorted from blood, taken at week 0. These receptors were taken from a human donor with alopecia areata. CDR3s include the opening cysteine and the closing phenylalanine or tryptophan. The order of the fields is J gene, V gene, clone size, D gene, CDR3 protein, CDR3 DNA. The D gene is left open where the match is weak. Some rows mark clone size as missing; the rest say once, few, many or name a class of expanded clone.

TRBJ2-1,TRBV5-1,.,TRBD2,CASSSGTSDMDEQFF,TGCGCCAGCAGCTCCGGGACTAGCGACATGGATGAGCAGTTCTTC
TRBJ2-7,TRBV7-2,.,.,CASSLDPYEQYF,TGTGCCAGCAGCTTAGACCCCTACGAGCAGTACTTC
TRBJ1-2,TRBV30,once,.,CAWSVQGHDEHGYTF,TGTGCCTGGAGTGTACAAGGTCACGACGAACATGGCTACACCTTC
TRBJ2-7,TRBV11-2,.,TRBD1,CASSPGTAYEQYF,TGTGCCAGCAGCCCGGGGACAGCCTACGAGCAGTACTTC
TRBJ1-5,TRBV5-1,.,.,CASSLEQGFDNQPQHF,TGCGCCAGCAGCTTGGAGCAGGGATTTGACAATCAGCCCCAGCATTTT
TRBJ2-2,TRBV28,.,.,CASSFAENTGELFF,TGTGCCAGCAGTTTTGCGGAGAACACCGGGGAGCTGTTTTTT
TRBJ2-7,TRBV9,.,.,CASSVGTPAREQYF,TGTGCCAGCAGCGTAGGGACCCCAGCGCGCGAGCAGTACTTC
TRBJ2-3,TRBV9,many,.,CASSVETNTDTQYF,TGTGCCAGCAGCGTAGAAACTAACACAGATACGCAGTATTTT
TRBJ2-7,TRBV7-9,once,.,CATEEAGFYEQYF,TGTGCCACAGAGGAGGCGGGATTCTACGAGCAGTACTTC
TRBJ2-5,TRBV4-1,few,.,CASSQVKGKETQYF,TGCGCCAGCAGCCAAGTGAAGGGGAAAGAGACCCAGTACTTC
TRBJ1-3,TRBV29-1,.,.,CSVVAGNTIYF,TGCAGCGTTGTAGCGGGAAACACCATATATTTT
TRBJ2-3,TRBV11-2,.,.,CASSSEVADTQYF,TGTGCCAGCAGCTCCGAGGTGGCAGATACGCAGTATTTT
TRBJ2-7,TRBV28,.,TRBD1,CASRSTGGYEQYF,TGTGCCAGCAGAAGCACAGGGGGCTACGAGCAGTACTTC
TRBJ2-5,TRBV29-1,.,TRBD1,CSVGQGYETQYF,TGCAGCGTGGGACAGGGCTATGAGACCCAGTACTTC
TRBJ2-7,TRBV7-6,.,.,CASSQLGLEQYF,TGTGCCAGCAGCCAATTGGGGCTCGAGCAGTACTTC
TRBJ2-2,TRBV4-1,.,TRBD2,CASRSLAGGGTGELFF,TGCGCCAGCAGGTCTCTAGCGGGAGGGGGGACCGGGGAGCTGTTTTTT
TRBJ1-2,TRBV21-1,.,.,CASSKVGGLRF,TGTGCCAGCAGCAAAGTGGGGGGTTTGCGTTTC
TRBJ1-1,TRBV2,.,.,CASSRGVFNTEAFF,TGTGCCAGCAGTCGGGGGGTCTTCAACACTGAAGCTTTCTTT
TRBJ2-7,TRBV7-9,.,TRBD1,CASSFTTSTGTGNFYEQYF,TGTGCCAGCAGCTTCACCACCTCAACCGGGACAGGGAATTTCTACGAGCAGTACTTC
TRBJ1-2,TRBV11-2,.,.,CASSPLGGWNYGYTF,TGTGCCAGCAGCCCCCTTGGGGGGTGGAACTATGGCTACACCTTC
TRBJ1-3,TRBV9,.,.,CASSVGYGSGPGNTIYF,TGTGCCAGCAGCGTAGGCTATGGGTCGGGTCCTGGAAACACCATATATTTT
TRBJ2-4,TRBV27,.,.,CASTYNIQYF,TGTGCCAGCACCTACAACATTCAGTACTTC
TRBJ2-2,TRBV29-1,.,.,CSVDTATGELFF,TGCAGCGTGGATACAGCCACCGGGGAGCTGTTTTTT
TRBJ2-7,TRBV30,.,.,CAWSVGRGGYEQYF,TGTGCCTGGAGTGTCGGCAGGGGGGGGTACGAGCAGTACTTC
TRBJ2-7,TRBV18,few,TRBD2,CASSPPGRWEVEQYF,TGTGCCAGCTCACCTCCCGGGAGGTGGGAAGTCGAGCAGTACTTC
TRBJ2-2,TRBV7-3,.,.,CASSLTPGTGELFF,TGTGCCAGCAGCTTAACGCCGGGCACCGGGGAGCTGTTTTTT
TRBJ1-2,TRBV9,.,TRBD1,CASHGQGGQRGYTF,TGTGCCAGCCACGGACAGGGCGGCCAAAGGGGCTACACCTTC
TRBJ2-3,TRBV29-1,.,.,CSVEWIRTDTQYF,TGCAGCGTTGAGTGGATCCGCACAGATACGCAGTATTTT
TRBJ1-4,TRBV15,.,.,CATSRRTPATNEKLFF,TGTGCCACCAGCAGGAGGACACCAGCAACTAATGAAAAACTGTTTTTT
TRBJ2-3,TRBV19,few,.,CATAVKHLRTDTQYF,TGTGCCACCGCGGTAAAGCACCTCCGAACAGATACGCAGTATTTT
TRBJ2-2,TRBV29-1,.,.,CSVGGGRETNTGELFF,TGCAGCGTTGGTGGGGGGCGGGAGACTAACACCGGGGAGCTGTTTTTT
TRBJ2-7,TRBV7-9,few,.,CASSFPGTGTYEQYF,TGTGCCAGCAGCTTTCCCGGGACGGGGACCTACGAGCAGTACTTC
TRBJ2-5,TRBV6-5,.,.,CASSSGTLETQYF,TGTGCCAGCAGTTCCGGGACTCTGGAGACCCAGTACTTC
TRBJ1-5,TRBV15,few,.,CATSRDRNQPQHF,TGTGCCACCAGCAGAGACAGGAATCAGCCCCAGCATTTT
TRBJ2-3,TRBV4-1,few,TRBD1,CASSPEQGSETQYF,TGCGCCAGCAGCCCAGAACAGGGGTCGGAAACGCAGTATTTT